The clone carrying this T cell receptor beta chain occurred many times. Its antigen is still unknown. This entry comes from a study of spatial heterogeneity in lung cancer. Time point meaning: sample taken at primary tumor resection. Samples came from 65 to 75 TRACERx patients with untreated early-stage lung cancer. Unsorted whole RNA from tumor, nontumor lung or frozen PBMC underwent sequencing. Germline V gives CDR1 MGHRA, CDR2 YSYEKL. This CDR3 has 18 amino acids. Trimming stripped 1 base from V and 3 bases from J, with 22 bases between. From the 5' RACE reads, TCRdb called clonotypes with MiXCR, one entry per CDR3 protein. Counted here are thousands of distinct CDR3 sequences, 1% to 1.5% occurring once; the ten biggest clones make up about 9.5%. Study-wide results and caveats: How many expanded intratumoral alpha and beta TCRs were present tracked the tumor mutation count, which was a count of nonsynonymous mutations.

V and J are TRBV4-1 and TRBJ2-7, with D perhaps TRBD1 (5 bases). The sample was lung tumor tissue, taken at surgery. The TCR comes from a male donor with early-stage non-small cell lung cancer. In DNA form, the CDR3 reads TGCGCCAGCAGCCAAGTGTTCCCCAGACAGACGGGCAGCTACGAGCAGTACTTC. Residues: CASSQVFPRQTGSYEQYF.